The present entry profiles one T cell receptor beta chain with its context. The sample belongs to a study of blood T cell repertoires in COVID-19. In the original processing: Counts of nucleated cells, estimated from reference gene primer amplification, were obtained. The table came from immunoSEQ multiplex PCR; TCRdb's copy has only in-frame clones and leaves some out. From that table come the V and J calls and clone size; the DNA was used to work out D and trimming. Counted here are around 190,000 clones, 65% to 90% occurring once; the ten biggest clones make up roughly 8.7%. This CDR3 is 14 amino acids long. Losses at the gene ends were 5 bases for V and 7 bases for J; bases not matched to a gene: 10. CDR1 and CDR2 (germline): MNHEY, SVGAGI.

Input material: peripheral blood. This chain links TRBV6-5 with TRBJ1-2; 7 positions agree with TRBD1. The source of this sequence is a man in his fifties with active or convalescent COVID-19. Here the CDR3 DNA reads TGTGCCAGCAGTCCCCCCGGGACAGTGGGTGGCTACACCTTC. It encodes CASSPPGTVGGYTF.